The table lists the clone carrying this T cell receptor beta chain with many counts. In the original processing: For papillary thyroid cancer, a distant-metastasis classifier was constructed from CDR3 differences observed across clinicopathological groups. TCRdb reprocessed the PCR reads via MiXCR. The V and J calls come from TCRdb's annotation, not from the publication. The data contain 65,000 to 70,000 clones, approximately 15% of them singletons. Every patient was untreated before thyroid surgery. These data come from a study of metastatic and nonmetastatic thyroid tumors. In the study overall: From malignant and benign thyroid patients, repertoires in blood and in tumor or nodule tissue were compared.

The CDR3 is made up of 15 amino acids. V dropped 1 base and J dropped 7 bases, with 16 bases sitting between them. Material for sequencing was blood. The source is a male donor with papillary thyroid cancer or a benign thyroid nodule (not recorded which). Some clones in this sample may be carry-over from other donors' samples. The chain is built from TRBV12-3 or TRBV12-4 and TRBJ1-2; D gene uncertain. The CDR3 sequence: CASSLVISGSGGYTF. CDR3 sequence (DNA): TGTGCCAGCAGTTTAGTCATATCGGGTAGCGGTGGCTACACCTTC.